The source of this T cell receptor beta chain is a study of T cells expressing NK-cell markers. TCRdb reprocessed the 5' RACE reads, with one entry per CDR3 protein and no DNA. Its clone listing holds some 440,000 distinct CDR3 sequences. The CDR3 is 11 amino acids. Germline V gives CDR1 MNHEY, CDR2 SVGEGT. The chain links TRBV6-2 or TRBV6-3 to TRBJ2-7. The source of this sequence is a woman aged 45 to 65 in good health. Sequences were obtained from blood T cells: a sorted CD56 or NKG2C T cell subset, CD4+ or CD8+ T cells, or bulk PBMC T cells (not recorded which). CDR3 in amino acids: CASSHSSGQYF.